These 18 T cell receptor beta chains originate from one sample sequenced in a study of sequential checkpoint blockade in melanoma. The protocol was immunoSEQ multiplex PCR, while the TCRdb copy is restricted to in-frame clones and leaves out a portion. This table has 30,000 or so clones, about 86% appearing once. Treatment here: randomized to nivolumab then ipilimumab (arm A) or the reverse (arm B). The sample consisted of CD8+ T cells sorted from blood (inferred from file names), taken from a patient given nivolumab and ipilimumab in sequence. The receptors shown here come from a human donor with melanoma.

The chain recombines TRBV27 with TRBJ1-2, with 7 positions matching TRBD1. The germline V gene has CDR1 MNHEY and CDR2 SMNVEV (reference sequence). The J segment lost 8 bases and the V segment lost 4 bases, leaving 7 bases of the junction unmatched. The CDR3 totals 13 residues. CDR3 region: CASSSRGFRGYTF. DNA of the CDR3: TGTGCCAGCAGTTCCAGGGGGTTTCGCGGCTACACCTTC.

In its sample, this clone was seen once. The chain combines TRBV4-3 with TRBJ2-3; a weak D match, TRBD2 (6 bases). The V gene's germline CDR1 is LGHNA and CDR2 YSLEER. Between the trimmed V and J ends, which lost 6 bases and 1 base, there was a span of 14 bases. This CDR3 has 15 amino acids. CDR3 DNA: TGCGCCAGCAGTCGATTATCGGGGGGCACAGATACGCAGTATTTT. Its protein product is CASSRLSGGTDTQYF.

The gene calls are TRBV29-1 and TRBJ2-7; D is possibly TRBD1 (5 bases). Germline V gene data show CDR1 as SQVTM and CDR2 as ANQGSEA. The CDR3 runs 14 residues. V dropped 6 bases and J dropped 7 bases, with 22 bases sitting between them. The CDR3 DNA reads TGCAGCGTAATGACAGTCCCCGGGTACGGGGAGCAGTACTTC. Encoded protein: CSVMTVPGYGEQYF.

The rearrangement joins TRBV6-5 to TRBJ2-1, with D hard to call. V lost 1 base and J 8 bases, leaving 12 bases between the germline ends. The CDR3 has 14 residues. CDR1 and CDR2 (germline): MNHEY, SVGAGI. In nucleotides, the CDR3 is TGTGCCAGCAGTTACTACCAGGATCTTGATGAGCAGTTCTTC. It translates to CASSYYQDLDEQFF.

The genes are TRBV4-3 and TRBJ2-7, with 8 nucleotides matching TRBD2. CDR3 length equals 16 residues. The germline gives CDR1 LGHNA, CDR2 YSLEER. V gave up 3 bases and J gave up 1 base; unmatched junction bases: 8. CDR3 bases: TGCGCCAGCAGCCAGCTGGCCGGGGGGGCTTCCTACGAGCAGTACTTC. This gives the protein CASSQLAGGASYEQYF.

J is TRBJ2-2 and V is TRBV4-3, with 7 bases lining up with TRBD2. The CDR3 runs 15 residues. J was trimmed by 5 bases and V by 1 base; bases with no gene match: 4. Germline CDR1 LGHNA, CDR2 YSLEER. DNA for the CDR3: TGCGCCAGCAGCCAAGGGGGGGGGTGGACCGGGGAGCTGTTTTTT. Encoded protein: CASSQGGGWTGELFF.

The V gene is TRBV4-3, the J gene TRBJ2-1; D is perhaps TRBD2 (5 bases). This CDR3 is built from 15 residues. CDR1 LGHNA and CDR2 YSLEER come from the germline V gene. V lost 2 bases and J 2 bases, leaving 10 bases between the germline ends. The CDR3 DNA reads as TGCGCCAGCAGCCAACACAGAGGGCCCTACAATGAGCAGTTCTTC. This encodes CASSQHRGPYNEQFF.

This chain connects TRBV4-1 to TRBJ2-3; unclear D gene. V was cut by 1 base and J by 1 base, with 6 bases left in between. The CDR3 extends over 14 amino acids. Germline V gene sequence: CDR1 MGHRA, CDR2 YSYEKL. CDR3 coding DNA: TGCGCCAGCAGCCAAGTTTCAGGCACAGATACGCAGTATTTT. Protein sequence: CASSQVSGTDTQYF.

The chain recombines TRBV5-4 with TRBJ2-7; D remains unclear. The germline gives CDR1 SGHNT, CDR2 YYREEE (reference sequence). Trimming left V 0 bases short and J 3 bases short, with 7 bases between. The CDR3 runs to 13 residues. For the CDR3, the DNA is TGTGCCAGCAGCTTGGCGTCAGACTACGAGCAGTACTTC. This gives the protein CASSLASDYEQYF. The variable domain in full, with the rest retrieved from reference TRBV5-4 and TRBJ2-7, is ETGVTQSPTHLIKTRGQQVTLRCSSQSGHNTVSWYQQALGQGPQFIFQYYREEENGRGNFPPRFSGLQFPNYSSELNVNALELDDSALYLCASSLASDYEQYFGPGTRLTVT.

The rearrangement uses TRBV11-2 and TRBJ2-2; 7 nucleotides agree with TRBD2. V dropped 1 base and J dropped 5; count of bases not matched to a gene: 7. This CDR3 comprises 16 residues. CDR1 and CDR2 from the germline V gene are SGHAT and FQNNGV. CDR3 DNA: TGTGCCAGCAGCTTAGGGCCAGCGGGAAGGACCGGGGAGCTGTTTTTT. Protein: CASSLGPAGRTGELFF.

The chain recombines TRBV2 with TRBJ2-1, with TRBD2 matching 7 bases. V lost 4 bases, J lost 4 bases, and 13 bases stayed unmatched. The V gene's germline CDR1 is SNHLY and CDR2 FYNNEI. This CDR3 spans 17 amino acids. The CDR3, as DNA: TGTGCCAGCAGTGGGGTATATGTCGGGAGGATATACAATGAGCAGTTCTTC. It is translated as CASSGVYVGRIYNEQFF.

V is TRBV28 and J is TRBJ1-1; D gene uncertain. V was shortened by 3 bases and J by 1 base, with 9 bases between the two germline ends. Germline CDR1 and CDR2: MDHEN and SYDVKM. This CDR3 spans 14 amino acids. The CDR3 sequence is CASSFGTWNTEAFF. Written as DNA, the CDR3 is TGTGCCAGCAGTTTTGGCACCTGGAACACTGAAGCTTTCTTT.

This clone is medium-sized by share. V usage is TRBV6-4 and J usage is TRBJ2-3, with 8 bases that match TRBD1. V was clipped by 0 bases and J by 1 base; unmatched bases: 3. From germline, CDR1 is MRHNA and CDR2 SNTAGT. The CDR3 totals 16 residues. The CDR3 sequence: CASSDSLDRGTDTQYF. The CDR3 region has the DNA TGTGCCAGCAGTGACTCCTTGGACAGGGGCACAGATACGCAGTATTTT.

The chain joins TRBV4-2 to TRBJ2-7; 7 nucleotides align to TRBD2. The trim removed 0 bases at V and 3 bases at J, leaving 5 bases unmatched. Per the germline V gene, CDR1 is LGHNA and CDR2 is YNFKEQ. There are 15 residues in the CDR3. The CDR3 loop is CASSQDLASGYEQYF. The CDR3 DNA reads TGTGCCAGCAGCCAAGATTTGGCTAGCGGCTACGAGCAGTACTTC.

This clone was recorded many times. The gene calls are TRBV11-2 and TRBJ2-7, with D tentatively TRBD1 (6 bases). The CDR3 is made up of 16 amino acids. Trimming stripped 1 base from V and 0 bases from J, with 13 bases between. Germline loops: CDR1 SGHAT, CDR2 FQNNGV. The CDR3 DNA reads TGTGCCAGCAGCTTAGCGCCGGGACAAAGCTCCTACGAGCAGTACTTC. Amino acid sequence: CASSLAPGQSSYEQYF.

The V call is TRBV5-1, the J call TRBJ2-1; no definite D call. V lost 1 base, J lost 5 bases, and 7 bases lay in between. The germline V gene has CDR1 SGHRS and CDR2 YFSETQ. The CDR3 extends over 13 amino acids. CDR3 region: CASSLTENNEQFF. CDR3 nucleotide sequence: TGCGCCAGCAGCTTGACAGAAAACAATGAGCAGTTCTTC.

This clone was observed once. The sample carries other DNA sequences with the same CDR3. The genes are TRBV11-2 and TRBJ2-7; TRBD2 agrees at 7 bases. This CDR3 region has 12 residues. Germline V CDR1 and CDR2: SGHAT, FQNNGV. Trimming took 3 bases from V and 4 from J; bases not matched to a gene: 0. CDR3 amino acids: CASSFGGYEQYF. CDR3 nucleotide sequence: TGTGCCAGCAGCTTCGGGGGGTACGAGCAGTACTTC.

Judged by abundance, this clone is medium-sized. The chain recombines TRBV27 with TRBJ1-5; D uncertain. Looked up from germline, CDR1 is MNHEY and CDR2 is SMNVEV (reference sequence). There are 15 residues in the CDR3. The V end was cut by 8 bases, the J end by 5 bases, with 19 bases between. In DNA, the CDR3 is TGTGCCAGCGGGCCCTTTTGGTACTGGGATCAGCCCCAGCATTTT. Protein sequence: CASGPFWYWDQPQHF.